These T cell receptor beta chains were read from a single sample in a study of T cells expressing NK-cell markers. Following a re-call of the 5' RACE reads, TCRdb has one entry per CDR3 protein and lacks DNA. The sample includes about 460,000 distinct CDR3 sequences. The specimen sequenced was blood T cells: a sorted CD56 or NKG2C T cell subset, CD4+ or CD8+ T cells, or bulk PBMC T cells (not recorded which). Every receptor here comes from a woman between 50 and 59 years old in good health. Both conserved end residues are part of each CDR3.

>TRBV7-6|TRBJ2-3
CASSLEASKDTQYF
>TRBV4-2|TRBJ2-3
CASSQVRLRGDTQYF
>TRBV20-1|TRBJ2-2
CSARDRKDTGELFF
>TRBV7-2|TRBJ2-5
CASSSSGTSGWETQYF
>TRBV11-3|TRBJ1-1
CASSGWGEGGGYTEAFF
>TRBV12-3/TRBV12-4|TRBJ2-3
CASRSGQADTQYF
>TRBV20-1|TRBJ1-4
CSARDGGQGALNEKLFF
>TRBV10-1|TRBJ2-6
CASSEVHVPISGANVLTF
>TRBV12-3/TRBV12-4|TRBJ2-6
CASSPGGPDSGANVLTF
>TRBV28|TRBJ2-5
CASRETSPGETQYF
>TRBV6-2/TRBV6-3|TRBJ2-4
CAKPRAKNIQYF
>TRBV9|TRBJ2-3
CASSAPRTGPRQYF
>TRBV20-1|TRBJ2-3
CSANSAGLRTDTQYF
>TRBV14|TRBJ2-1
CASSQIPSGSYEQFF
>TRBV20-1|TRBJ2-1
CSARSTSGSSMYNEQFF
>TRBV5-1|TRBJ2-2
CASNPMGTGELFF
>TRBV12-3/TRBV12-4|TRBJ2-4
CASSFGGDIQYF
>TRBV5-1|TRBJ1-4
CASSRGGMRNEKLFF
>TRBV5-5|TRBJ1-2
CASSLNWDSEAYGYTF
>TRBV12-3/TRBV12-4|TRBJ1-3
CASSLAQGRGNTIYF
>TRBV28|TRBJ1-3
CASITSGGGNTIYF
>TRBV20-1|TRBJ1-5
CSARDRPGGQPQHF
>TRBV18|TRBJ1-2
CASSPMGDYGYTF
>TRBV10-3|TRBJ2-7
CAISVSGVTYEQYF
>TRBV29-1|TRBJ2-3
CSVQRYTSTDTQYF
>TRBV12-3/TRBV12-4|TRBJ2-7
CATPTRSSGYEQYF
>TRBV12-3/TRBV12-4|TRBJ2-5
CASSRTSRDQETQYF
>TRBV20-1|TRBJ2-3
CSARPRYSSTDTQYF
>TRBV15|TRBJ1-5
CATSRFNQPQHF
>TRBV12-3/TRBV12-4|TRBJ2-1
CASSRGGEQFF
>TRBV6-1|TRBJ1-5
CASIPSGRQGKFYQPQHF
>TRBV3-1|TRBJ2-2
CASSHTSGVGELFF
>TRBV3-1|TRBJ2-4
CASSQNPGIKNIQYF
>TRBV20-1|TRBJ2-4
CSAPGEGLAKNIQYF
>TRBV11-2|TRBJ2-5
CASSLFGHKQETQYF
>TRBV7-2|TRBJ2-2
CASSLFPGGMNTGELFF
>TRBV18|TRBJ1-3
CASSTQGNTIYF
>TRBV7-8|TRBJ2-1
CASSSLAGATYNEQFF
>TRBV28|TRBJ2-5
CASSPVGSQETQYF
>TRBV6-5|TRBJ1-1
CASSYSKQGDAFF
>TRBV28|TRBJ1-1
CASPGTGGDTEAFF
>TRBV27|TRBJ2-1
CASSQGQGDPGLAEYNEQFF
>TRBV6-2/TRBV6-3|TRBJ2-3
CASTTAGISTTDTQYF
>TRBV3-1|TRBJ2-2
CASSYTGAGGELFF
>TRBV5-1|TRBJ2-2
CASSRVASDPTTGELFF
>TRBV12-3/TRBV12-4|TRBJ2-1
CASTSLTGNEQFF